This passage covers 21 T cell receptor beta chains from one sample sequenced in a study of immune evolution from preneoplasia to lung adenocarcinoma. Here immunoSEQ multiplex PCR was the method, and the copy in TCRdb shows in-frame clones only, minus some. The sample holds 9,500 to 15,000 clones, about 84% seen once. Sequenced material: FFPE tissue from an adenomatous hyperplasia lung lesion. Stated subset: atypical adenomatous hyperplasia (AAH), lung preneoplasia. Receptors were obtained from a person aged 50 or older with lung adenocarcinoma.

The rearrangement links TRBV18 to TRBJ2-7; no clear D. The CDR3 runs 14 residues. Germline V gives CDR1 KGHSH, CDR2 LQKENI. V dropped 2 bases and J dropped 0 bases, with 8 bases sitting between them. Here the CDR3 DNA reads TGTGCCAGCTCACCATTACAGCACTCCTACGAGCAGTACTTC. It is translated as CASSPLQHSYEQYF.

This clone appeared a single time. The V gene is TRBV28, the J gene TRBJ1-4; 9 bases are a match to TRBD1. Germline values: CDR1 MDHEN, CDR2 SYDVKM. V shed 9 bases, J shed 7 bases, and the junction held 6 bases outside the gene matches. This CDR3 contains 13 residues. Here the CDR3 DNA reads TGTGCCAGTACGGGGGACAGGGTTGAAAAACTGTTTTTT. Translation: CASTGDRVEKLFF.

The chain joins TRBV7-9 to TRBJ1-2; TRBD1 aligns across 7 bases. Germline V gene sequence: CDR1 SEHNR, CDR2 FQNEAQ (reference sequence). The CDR3 covers 13 residues. V was pared by 1 base and J by 8 bases, with 4 bases of the junction left unmatched. The CDR3 coding sequence is TGTGCCAGCAGCTTAGGACAGGGAGACGGCTACACCTTC. This gives the protein CASSLGQGDGYTF.

This clone was detected once. The chain couples TRBV5-1 to TRBJ1-5, with D perhaps matching TRBD1 (6 bases). Germline V gene sequence: CDR1 SGHRS, CDR2 YFSETQ. Trimming pared 1 base from V and 7 bases from J, leaving 12 bases between. The CDR3 is 14 residues long. CDR3 DNA: TGCGCCAGCAGCTTGAGGGGGGCTGGACAGCCCCAGCATTTT. Translation gives CASSLRGAGQPQHF.

This clone came up a few times. V and J are TRBV5-1 and TRBJ2-3; D might be TRBD1 (6 bases). V was trimmed by 2 bases and J by 0 bases, leaving 22 bases between them. Germline CDR1 reads SGHRS; CDR2 reads YFSETQ. The length of the CDR3 is 19 residues. The CDR3 DNA is TGCGCCAGCAGCTTCACTAGGCAGGGGCAAAGACAAAGCACAGATACGCAGTATTTT. Its translation is CASSFTRQGQRQSTDTQYF.

Of note for this clone: The junction departs from the called germline gene at one end, perhaps through a read error. The chain carries TRBV11-3 and TRBJ2-7, with TRBD1 as a possible D gene (6 bases). From germline, CDR1 is SGHNT and CDR2 YENEEA. This CDR3 is built from 14 residues. CDR3 coding DNA: TGTGCCAGCAGCGCCCTACAGGGCCCCTATGAGCAGTACTTC. Translation: CASSALQGPYEQYF.

V gene TRBV15 combines with J gene TRBJ2-5, with TRBD2 as a possible D gene (7 bases). Per germline, CDR1 LNHNV and CDR2 YYDKDF (reference sequence). Trimming took off 0 bases at V and 5 bases at J, with 22 bases between the two ends. The CDR3 has 18 amino acids. CDR3 protein: CATSRDFRPGAGGETQYF. DNA for the CDR3: TGTGCCACCAGCAGAGATTTCCGGCCGGGGGCCGGGGGGGAGACCCAGTACTTC.

The V gene is TRBV9, the J gene TRBJ2-7, with TRBD1 matching over 10 bases. V was pared by 4 bases and J by 4 bases, with 2 bases of the junction left unmatched. Germline V CDR1 and CDR2: SGDLS, YYNGEE. The CDR3 runs 13 residues. The CDR3, as DNA: TGTGCCAGCAGCCGGGACAGGGGATACGAGCAGTACTTC. Translated: CASSRDRGYEQYF.

The chain joins TRBV7-9 to TRBJ2-2; D assignment may be TRBD1 or TRBD2 (5 bases each). The CDR3 has 14 amino acids. The germline gives CDR1 SEHNR, CDR2 FQNEAQ (reference sequence). V lost 2 bases to trimming and J lost 8 bases, with 12 bases between them. The CDR3 DNA follows: TGTGCCAGCAGCTTACGGGGCCCGGAGGGGGAGCTGTTTTTT. Its translation: CASSLRGPEGELFF.

The rearrangement joins TRBV6-1 to TRBJ1-5, with D possibly TRBD1 on 5 matching bases. Trimming took 4 bases from V and 0 from J, leaving 10 bases between them. CDR3 length: 15 residues. The V gene's germline CDR1 is MNHNS and CDR2 SASEGT. CDR3 sequence reads: CASSVVTVSNQPQHF. The DNA for the CDR3 is TGTGCCAGCAGTGTGGTGACAGTTAGCAATCAGCCCCAGCATTTT.

Only one count was recorded for this clone. The junction differs from germline at one of its ends, possibly a read error. The rearrangement uses TRBV6-5 and TRBJ1-3; D not resolved. The germline gives CDR1 MNHEY, CDR2 SVGAGI. The CDR3 is 15 amino acids. The CDR3 DNA reads as TGTGCCAGCCGACTCGAACAGTTCTCTAGAAACACCATATATTTT. It yields the protein CASRLEQFSRNTIYF.

The J gene is TRBJ2-7, the V gene TRBV9; tentative D call: TRBD2 (6 bases). V was cut by 0 bases and J by 6 bases, with 10 bases left in between. This CDR3 comprises 13 residues. Germline values: CDR1 SGDLS, CDR2 YYNGEE. DNA of the CDR3: TGTGCCAGCAGCGTAGATATGCGGGGCGAGCAGTACTTC. This sequence encodes CASSVDMRGEQYF.

This clone has just a few counts. The chain couples TRBV5-5 to TRBJ1-1, with D possibly matching TRBD1 (6 bases). The CDR3 runs 15 residues. V was clipped by 4 bases and J by 0 bases, with 13 bases between them. Germline V gene data show CDR1 as SGHKS and CDR2 as YYEKEE (reference sequence). CDR3 protein: CASSLGDNLNTEAFF. The DNA of the CDR3 is TGTGCCAGCAGCCTGGGGGACAACTTGAACACTGAAGCTTTCTTT.

The V call is TRBV2, the J call TRBJ1-2; D might be TRBD1 (5 bases). The germline CDR1 and CDR2 sequences are SNHLY and FYNNEI. The CDR3 consists of 13 residues. V dropped 6 bases and J dropped 4 bases, with 12 bases sitting between them. CDR3: CASRGPTFYGYTF. The DNA of the CDR3 is TGTGCCAGCAGGGGACCGACTTTCTATGGCTACACCTTC. Filled out from reference TRBV2 and TRBJ1-2, the complete variable domain reads EPEVTQTPSHQVTQMGQEVILRCVPISNHLYFYWYRQILGQKVEFLVSFYNNEISEKSEIFDDQFSVERPDGSNFTLKIRSTKLEDSAMYFCASRGPTFYGYTFGSGTRLTVV.

CDR3 amino acids: CASSSSPGRINEQFF. CDR3 coding DNA: TGTGCCAGCAGTTCCAGCCCCGGGAGAATAAATGAGCAGTTCTTC. The chain uses TRBV27 and TRBJ2-1, with D possibly matching TRBD2 (6 bases). This CDR3 contains 15 residues. Germline V gives CDR1 MNHEY, CDR2 SMNVEV (reference sequence). V was trimmed by 4 bases and J by 7 bases, leaving 17 bases between them.

This chain joins TRBV5-1 and TRBJ2-3; D is undetermined. The V gene lost 0 bases and the J gene lost 2 bases, with 10 bases spanning the gap. The CDR3 runs to 15 residues. The V gene's germline CDR1 is SGHRS and CDR2 YFSETQ. The CDR3 is CASSLVQHYTDTQYF. In DNA form, the CDR3 reads TGCGCCAGCAGCTTGGTACAGCATTACACAGATACGCAGTATTTT.

The rearrangement uses TRBV28 and TRBJ1-3, with D uncertain. V was pared by 4 bases and J by 1 base, with 14 bases between. CDR1 is MDHEN, CDR2 SYDVKM, per germline. CDR3 length: 16 amino acids. The CDR3 reads CASSSFRPVSGNTIYF. In nucleotides, the CDR3 is TGTGCCAGCAGTTCTTTCCGACCTGTATCTGGAAACACCATATATTTT.

The CDR3 bases are TGTGCCAGCTCACCACCGGTAGTGAGGGCAGATACGCAGTATTTT. Protein sequence: CASSPPVVRADTQYF. The chain recombines TRBV18 with TRBJ2-3, with D maybe TRBD2 (5 bases). The CDR3 sequence is 15 residues long. The ends were cut back, 0 bases at V and 4 bases at J, with 11 bases in the middle. Germline V gene lookup returns CDR1 KGHSH and CDR2 LQKENI.

This clone was picked up one time. The rearrangement links TRBV7-8 to TRBJ2-3, with D perhaps matching TRBD1 (5 bases). The CDR3 length is 14 residues. Germline lookup yields CDR1 SGHVS and CDR2 FQNEAQ. The V gene lost 5 bases and the J gene lost 6 bases, with 15 bases spanning the gap. This chain's CDR3 is CASSVTSGMDTQYF. The CDR3 DNA sequence: TGTGCCAGCAGCGTTACCTCAGGGATGGATACGCAGTATTTT.

The CDR3: CASSPLVWTSGERGHNEQFF. CDR3 sequence (DNA): TGTGCCAGCTCACCACTAGTTTGGACTAGCGGTGAAAGGGGGCACAATGAGCAGTTCTTC. The chain joins TRBV18 to TRBJ2-1, with 10 bases aligning to TRBD2. Germline V gene sequence: CDR1 KGHSH, CDR2 LQKENI. V lost 1 base to trimming and J lost 5 bases; unmatched junction nucleotides: 17. The CDR3 has 20 amino acids.

This chain connects TRBV7-9 to TRBJ1-1; D is undetermined. With 5 bases removed from V and 2 bases from J, the gap between germline ends came to 18 bases. Germline CDR1 SEHNR, CDR2 FQNEAQ (reference sequence). The length of the CDR3 is 16 residues. DNA of the CDR3: TGTGCCAGCAGCCCACTAACGTTAGAGACTAACACTGAAGCTTTCTTT. Encoded protein: CASSPLTLETNTEAFF.